Sequencing of this TCR beta chain was carried out in a study of control samples from healthy donors and cancer patients. The repertoire was sequenced with immunoSEQ multiplex PCR; TCRdb's copy has only in-frame clones and lacks some. The data hold some 140,000 clones, with 85% to 95% observed a single time. CDR1 and CDR2 (germline): SNHLY, FYNNEI. With V trimmed by 6 bases and J by 5 bases, 21 bases remained unmatched. The CDR3 is 18 residues long. The sample taken for sequencing was PBMCs. The receptor comes from a man aged 55 to 70 with colorectal cancer. The chain uses TRBV2 and TRBJ2-7, with 8 bases aligning to TRBD1. For the CDR3, the DNA is TGTGCCAGCAGGCCCCCTATAGGACAGGGTCGGGGTGGTGACGAGCAGTACTTC. Residues: CASRPPIGQGRGGDEQYF.